This TCR beta chain was retrieved from a study of blood T cell repertoires in COVID-19 (TCRdb year 2020). About the investigation overall: Samples covering the acute and convalescent phases of COVID-19 were provided by collaborators in the United States, Italy and Spain. Samples came from the ongoing ImmuneRACE study (first 160 participants) plus 1,254 subjects from 6 global collaborators. Subjects who had been exposed to COVID-19, were actively infected with it, or had recovered from it provided the deeply sampled blood TCRbeta repertoires that made up the dataset. The sample metadata nearly always contained a de-identified subject ID, COVID-19 status, age in years and sex. The prospective study material was composed of cDNA or gDNA derived from T cells, B-cell-depleted T cells, or PBMCs. Where available, HLA class I and class II types were obtained from metadata supplied by the sample provider rather than from assay-based typing. A freely available public database, intended as a resource for researchers studying the immune response to SARS-CoV-2, is where the repertoires were released. The investigation overall reported the following: Clinical and demographic metadata were provided uncurated, with the amount varying by source and participant.

Regarding this clone: The antigen it binds to is not known. The record has no base qualities; no much larger clone is one base away.

Each collaborating institution followed its own protocols to collect whole blood in K2EDTA tubes. For TCRbeta analysis, collaborators shipped samples in one of three forms: frozen whole blood, isolated PBMCs, or DNA extracted from either of those sample types. TCRbeta CDR3 regions were amplified from genomic DNA using the immunoSEQ Assay, a bias-controlled multiplex PCR. In the source study's methods: Nucleated cell counts per sample were estimated from amplification of reference gene primers within the assay. To quantify the absolute abundance of each unique TCRbeta CDR3 rearrangement, sequence reads were collapsed and filtered. For each sample, productive Simpson clonality was calculated as the square root of Simpson's diversity index across productive rearrangements. Drawn from immuneACCESS, this table holds only the in-frame rearrangements with V and J called that TCRdb kept. Clones are partly lost; checked studies trace under half to an unresolved V gene and leave the rest unexplained. The D gene and trimming were derived from the DNA, and the V and J assignments and clone size from that table. The sample table records approximately 65,000 clones; approximately 83% of these occur just once. The top ten clones comprise 0.9% to 1.5% of the sample.

The TCR comes from a man aged 40-50 years with acute or convalescent COVID-19. The specimen sequenced was peripheral blood.

The nucleotide sequence reads TGTGCCAGCAGTGAATCCCCGGGGGGTGGCACAGATACGCAGTATTTT. Its product reads: CASSESPGGGTDTQYF. This receptor chain uses TRBV6-1 and TRBJ2-3, with 7 middle bases fitting TRBD2. The germline V end is reduced by 2 bases and the J end by 1 base; junction bases left unmatched: 6. Via the germline V gene, CDR1 is MNHNS and CDR2 SASEGT. The CDR3 covers 16 residues, taking in both the cysteine and the phenylalanine. The read is trimmed to its CDR3 DNA, 48 bases read in frame from base 1.